This TCR beta chain was recorded in a study of shared clonotypes between healthy human individuals. Study results and limitations: Memory subsets generally showed lower estimated richness than naive subsets. The represented genetic and exposure-history diversity was limited by the small number of donors. The study found lower generation probabilities in non-shared clonotypes than in those shared by all four donors.

Trimming pared 1 base from V and 3 bases from J, leaving 19 bases between. The CDR3 length is 17 residues. Germline-derived CDR1 and CDR2 are SGHAT and FQNNGV. Naive CD8 cells lacked CD45RO and underwent positive selection for CCR7, leaving out terminally differentiated effector memory CD45RA+ cells. Data came from immunoSEQ multiplex PCR; TCRdb stores just in-frame clones and leaves some out. The data hold about 2.1 million clones, with 93% observed a single time. Concerning this clone: The target antigen is unknown.

The receptor comes from a man younger than 35 in good health. Some clones in this sample may be carry-over from other donors' samples. The sequenced sample consisted of naive CD8+ T cells from PBMCs. V and J are TRBV11-2 and TRBJ2-7, with D possibly TRBD1 on 6 matching bases. CDR3 nucleotides: TGTGCCAGCAGCTTAGCCCGAGGACAGCAGGTGAGCTACGAGCAGTACTTC. The encoded protein is CASSLARGQQVSYEQYF.